This T cell receptor (beta chain) derives from a study of immune heterogeneity within non-small cell lung tumors. The CDR3 totals 17 residues. Germline loops: CDR1 SEHNR, CDR2 FQNEAQ (reference sequence). The V end was cut by 4 bases, the J end by 5 bases, with 24 bases between. The study's findings and limits: Identical dominant CDR3 beta clonotypes were found recurring across a patient's tumor sites, along with site-unique high-frequency clones.

Multiplex PCR amplified TCR beta CDR3 with 32 V and 13 J primers. TCRdb recomputed calls from the multiplex PCR reads with MiXCR, one row per CDR3 protein. The sample comprises roughly 13,000 distinct CDR3 sequences, about 20% of which are singletons, and 4.6% rests with the top ten. Remarks on this clonotype: The antigen remains unidentified.

Genomic DNA from bulk tumor acted as the template, and 600 ng was loaded per sample. Several widely spaced biopsies per primary tumor were taken during surgery. Curative surgery was undertaken by patients, who had untreated, newly diagnosed non-small cell lung cancer. Every donor was a newly diagnosed non-small cell lung cancer patient having surgery with curative intent. This TCR derives from a man aged 55-75 years with non-small cell lung cancer. This chain uses TRBV7-9 with TRBJ2-7; possibly TRBD1 for D (5 bases). The sequencing input was lung tumor tissue. This CDR3 is CASSSVRQSTFLNEQYF. The CDR3 DNA reads TGTGCCAGCAGCTCAGTTAGACAGTCAACTTTTCTAAACGAGCAGTACTTC.